The 27 T cell receptor beta chains presented below share a single source sample, sequenced in a study of T cell responses to AZD1222 COVID-19 vaccine. This table comes from immunoSEQ multiplex PCR, and its TCRdb copy is limited to in-frame clones, with some not included. Counted here are about 150,000 clones, around nine tenths occurring once; the ten biggest clones make up under 1.5%. Source: peripheral blood, taken on day 0 of AZD1222 vaccination. These receptors were taken from an adult in good health.

V is TRBV3-1 (or the pseudogene TRBV3-2) and J is TRBJ2-1; D call uncertain. The germline V gene has CDR1 LGHDT and CDR2 YNNKEL (reference sequence). V lost 0 bases to trimming and J lost 10 bases, with 7 bases between them. The CDR3 covers 12 residues. The CDR3 is CASSQDLNEQFF. The CDR3 bases are TGTGCCAGCAGCCAAGATCTCAACGAGCAGTTCTTC.

This clone was seen just once. This chain joins TRBV19 and TRBJ1-2; no firm D call. V was trimmed by 3 bases and J by 3 bases, leaving 11 bases between them. The CDR3 is 14 residues long. Germline CDR1 and CDR2: LNHDA and SQIVND (reference sequence). CDR3 DNA: TGTGCCAGTAGTATTAATGTCTACCACTATGGCTACACCTTC. Its protein is CASSINVYHYGYTF.

This rearrangement joins TRBV9 to TRBJ1-2; D remains ambiguous. With 3 bases removed from V and 3 bases from J, the gap between germline ends came to 12 bases. The germline gives CDR1 SGDLS, CDR2 YYNGEE. CDR3 length: 14 residues. CDR3 coding DNA: TGTGCCAGCAGCGCCGGGGAGACTGACTATGGCTACACCTTC. Protein product: CASSAGETDYGYTF.

The gene calls are TRBV12-5 and TRBJ2-1; 9 bases are a match to TRBD2. The V and J ends lost 1 base and 1 base, in that order; junction bases with no gene match: 2. Germline V CDR1 and CDR2: LGHNT, FRNRAP. The CDR3 length is 16 residues. CDR3 bases: TGTGCTAGTGGTTTGGGTACTAGCGGGTCCTACAATGAGCAGTTCTTC. This sequence encodes CASGLGTSGSYNEQFF.

This chain links TRBV19 with TRBJ1-2; no clear D gene. Trimming removed 4 bases from V and 4 bases from J, with 10 bases in between. Germline assignment: CDR1 LNHDA and CDR2 SQIVND (reference sequence). The CDR3 is 13 amino acids. The CDR3 region is CASSRGGPYGYTF. The CDR3 DNA reads TGTGCCAGTAGTAGGGGAGGGCCCTATGGCTACACCTTC.

The chain carries TRBV6-5 and TRBJ1-3; D gene uncertain. CDR1 MNHEY and CDR2 SVGAGI come from the germline V gene. The V and J ends lost 5 bases and 0 bases respectively, with 8 bases between them. The CDR3 consists of 14 residues. The CDR3 coding sequence is TGTGCCAGCAGTCCAAAACCCTCTGGAAACACCATATATTTT. It codes for CASSPKPSGNTIYF.

The chain uses TRBV6-2 or TRBV6-3 and TRBJ1-1; TRBD1 is a possible D gene (5 bases). Trimming cost V 2 bases and J 1 base, with 8 bases left between them. The CDR3 sequence is 14 residues long. The germline gives CDR1 MNHEY, CDR2 SVGEGT. The CDR3 nucleotides read TGTGCCAGCAGTTACGGGGGACCGAACACTGAAGCTTTCTTT. Translating gives CASSYGGPNTEAFF.

The V call is TRBV7-9, the J call TRBJ1-2; 8 nucleotides line up with TRBD1. After removal of 7 bases from V and 4 bases from J, the junction contained 17 bases not matched to a gene. The germline V gene has CDR1 SEHNR and CDR2 FQNEAQ (reference sequence). The CDR3 has 17 residues. For the CDR3, the DNA is TGTGCCAGCACCCCGTCGGCAGGGGGCCAAGGGAGCTATGGCTACACCTTC. This gives the protein CASTPSAGGQGSYGYTF.

The chain links TRBV6-5 to TRBJ1-1; maybe TRBD1 (5 bases). This CDR3 is built from 15 residues. Germline CDR1 MNHEY, CDR2 SVGAGI. Trimming stripped 3 bases from V and 2 bases from J, with 13 bases between. CDR3 protein: CASSYRGTINTEAFF. In DNA form, the CDR3 reads TGTGCCAGCAGTTATCGAGGGACGATAAACACTGAAGCTTTCTTT.

V usage is TRBV7-9 and J usage is TRBJ2-3; D remains unclear. Germline CDR1 is SEHNR and CDR2 is FQNEAQ (reference sequence). The CDR3 has 15 amino acids. The germline V and J ends were trimmed by 5 bases and 0 bases, with 12 bases remaining between them. CDR3 residues: CASSRREPSTDTQYF. CDR3 nucleotide sequence: TGTGCCAGCAGCAGAAGGGAACCAAGCACAGATACGCAGTATTTT.

This chain uses TRBV28 with TRBJ1-5; D ambiguous. The germline V and J ends were trimmed by 6 bases and 7 bases, with 16 bases remaining between them. Germline values: CDR1 MDHEN, CDR2 SYDVKM. The CDR3 covers 14 residues. CDR3 coding DNA: TGTGCCAGCAGCCAGACGATGGTCCGACAGCCCCAGCATTTT. Amino acids: CASSQTMVRQPQHF.

The J gene is TRBJ2-7, the V gene TRBV7-3; no definite D call. CDR1 SGHTA and CDR2 FQGTGA come from the germline V gene. The CDR3 runs to 14 residues. Trimming left V 5 bases short and J 2 bases short, with 13 bases between. The CDR3 sequence is CASSPPGRPYEQYF. CDR3 bases: TGTGCCAGCAGCCCTCCAGGCAGACCCTACGAGCAGTACTTC.

This clone was observed once. The chain couples TRBV5-4 to TRBJ1-1; D remains unclear. Trimming took off 2 bases at V and 0 bases at J, with 11 bases between the two ends. This CDR3 has 15 residues. Germline V gene lookup returns CDR1 SGHNT and CDR2 YYREEE (reference sequence). The CDR3 reads CASSLRAGMNTEAFF. The CDR3 coding sequence is TGTGCCAGCAGCTTAAGGGCAGGCATGAACACTGAAGCTTTCTTT.

To note about this clone: Distinct nucleotide sequences in the sample also encode this CDR3. CDR3 in amino acids: CASSRTGGTEAFF. As DNA, the CDR3 is TGTGCCAGTAGTAGGACAGGGGGCACTGAAGCTTTCTTT. The rearrangement joins TRBV19 to TRBJ1-1; 10 bases line up with TRBD1. The V segment lost 4 bases and the J segment 4 bases; nucleotides outside the gene matches: 0. Germline V CDR1 and CDR2: LNHDA, SQIVND (reference sequence). The CDR3 length is 13 residues. Full variable domain (outside the CDR3, taken from reference TRBV19 and TRBJ1-1): DGGITQSPKYLFRKEGQNVTLSCEQNLNHDAMYWYRQDPGQGLRLIYYSQIVNDFQKGDIAEGYSVSREKKESFPLTVTSAQKNPTAFYLCASSRTGGTEAFFGQGTRLTVV.

J is TRBJ2-5 and V is TRBV6-5; TRBD2 matches at 9 bases. The junction had 4 bases not matched to a gene; V was cut back by 0 bases and J by 2 bases. Per the germline V gene, CDR1 is MNHEY and CDR2 is SVGAGI. The CDR3 consists of 16 residues. The CDR3 here is CASSYSLAGLQETQYF. CDR3 in DNA: TGTGCCAGCAGTTACTCCCTAGCGGGATTACAAGAGACCCAGTACTTC.

This clone occurred once. This sequence joins TRBV19 and TRBJ2-2; possibly TRBD2 for D (6 bases). With 4 bases removed from V and 3 bases from J, the gap between germline ends came to 9 bases. Germline V gives CDR1 LNHDA, CDR2 SQIVND (reference sequence). This CDR3 is 14 amino acids long. The DNA for the CDR3 is TGTGCCAGTAGTAGCGGGGAGTACACCGGGGAGCTGTTTTTT. Protein sequence: CASSSGEYTGELFF.

This sequence joins TRBV13 and TRBJ2-3; 11 nucleotides agree with TRBD2. Germline lookup yields CDR1 PRHDT and CDR2 FYEKMQ (reference sequence). CDR3 size: 14 residues. J gave up 4 bases and V 5 bases, and 2 bases lay outside the gene matches. The CDR3 sequence: CASSRGLAADTQYF. In DNA form, the CDR3 reads TGTGCCAGCAGCCGGGGACTAGCGGCAGATACGCAGTATTTT.

V and J are TRBV5-1 and TRBJ2-7, with D possibly matching TRBD2 (7 bases). Trimming shortened V by 1 base and J by 5 bases, and 10 bases separated the two germline ends. The CDR3 loop spans 13 amino acids. CDR1 is SGHRS and CDR2 is YFSETQ in the germline V gene. The CDR3, as DNA: TGCGCCAGCAGCTTGACAGGGAGGGACGAGCAGTACTTC. This encodes CASSLTGRDEQYF.

This sequence joins TRBV14 and TRBJ1-3; D call uncertain. V was cut by 3 bases and J by 5 bases, with 8 bases left in between. This CDR3 has 13 residues. Per germline, CDR1 SGHDN and CDR2 FVKESK. The CDR3 DNA is TGTGCCAGCAGCCAGGGTCGAAGAAACACCATATATTTT. It codes for CASSQGRRNTIYF.

This clone was observed a few times. The V call is TRBV28, the J call TRBJ1-1, with 7 bases fitting TRBD1. Trimming removed 8 bases from V and 6 bases from J; junction bases left unmatched: 9. From germline, CDR1 is MDHEN and CDR2 SYDVKM. The CDR3 has 13 amino acids. Here the CDR3 DNA reads TGTGCCAGCCGTTCGACAGGGCTGGCTGAAGCTTTCTTT. Translation: CASRSTGLAEAFF.

This rearrangement joins TRBV29-1 to TRBJ2-6; TRBD2 is a possible D gene (6 bases). Germline-derived CDR1 and CDR2 are SQVTM and ANQGSEA. The V end was cut by 5 bases, the J end by 2 bases, with 10 bases between. This CDR3 has 14 residues. CDR3 sequence (DNA): TGCAGCGTTTGGGCGGGAACTGGGGCCAACGTCCTGACTTTC. This translates into CSVWAGTGANVLTF.

The V call is TRBV3-1 (or the pseudogene TRBV3-2), the J call TRBJ2-2; 10 bases are a match to TRBD1. CDR1 is LGHDT and CDR2 is YNNKEL in the germline V gene (reference sequence). V was clipped by 5 bases and J by 6 bases; unmatched bases: 3. The CDR3 runs 14 residues. The CDR3 reads CASSGTGVAGELFF. CDR3 in DNA: TGTGCCAGCAGCGGGACAGGGGTTGCCGGGGAGCTGTTTTTT.

The chain uses TRBV7-9 and TRBJ2-5, with TRBD1 identical over 9 bases. Germline CDR1 is SEHNR and CDR2 is FQNEAQ (reference sequence). V lost 5 bases and J lost 7; bases outside the gene matches: 11. The CDR3 spans 15 residues. CDR3: CASSHRDRELGTQYF. The CDR3 DNA follows: TGTGCCAGCAGCCACCGGGACAGGGAATTGGGGACCCAGTACTTC.

V is TRBV27 and J is TRBJ1-2, with 9 bases that match TRBD1. The CDR3 is 14 residues long. CDR1 and CDR2 from the germline V gene are MNHEY and SMNVEV (reference sequence). The ends lost 5 bases at V and 4 bases at J; junction bases unmatched: 5. The CDR3, as DNA: TGTGCCAGCAGTCGGACAGGGGATTCCTATGGCTACACCTTC. Protein product: CASSRTGDSYGYTF.

The chain uses TRBV30 and TRBJ2-7; D uncertain. The V end lost 3 bases, the J end lost 0 bases, and 0 bases lay between the germline ends. Germline CDR1 and CDR2: GTSNPN and SVGIG (reference sequence). The CDR3 is made up of 10 amino acids. In DNA, the CDR3 is TGTGCCTGGAGCTCCTACGAGCAGTACTTC. Protein product: CAWSSYEQYF.

The rearrangement links TRBV5-6 to TRBJ1-1, with D uncertain. CDR3 size: 13 residues. Per germline, CDR1 SGHDT and CDR2 YYEEEE. V lost 0 bases and J 5 bases, leaving 8 bases between the germline ends. As DNA, the CDR3 is TGTGCCAGCAGCTTGGAGGGAGTAACTGAAGCTTTCTTT. Its protein is CASSLEGVTEAFF. The full variable domain, with the rest looked up from reference TRBV5-6 and TRBJ1-1, is DAGVTQSPTHLIKTRGQQVTLRCSPKSGHDTVSWYQQALGQGPQFIFQYYEEEERQRGNFPDRFSGHQFPNYSSELNVNALLLGDSALYLCASSLEGVTEAFFGQGTRLTVV.

The V gene is TRBV6-5, the J gene TRBJ1-1; 7 positions match TRBD1. The V segment lost 6 bases and the J segment 5 bases; nucleotides outside the gene matches: 6. Germline V CDR1 and CDR2: MNHEY, SVGAGI. The CDR3 is 13 amino acids. The CDR3 here is CASSDRASTEAFF. CDR3 bases: TGTGCCAGCAGCGACAGGGCTTCGACTGAAGCTTTCTTT.